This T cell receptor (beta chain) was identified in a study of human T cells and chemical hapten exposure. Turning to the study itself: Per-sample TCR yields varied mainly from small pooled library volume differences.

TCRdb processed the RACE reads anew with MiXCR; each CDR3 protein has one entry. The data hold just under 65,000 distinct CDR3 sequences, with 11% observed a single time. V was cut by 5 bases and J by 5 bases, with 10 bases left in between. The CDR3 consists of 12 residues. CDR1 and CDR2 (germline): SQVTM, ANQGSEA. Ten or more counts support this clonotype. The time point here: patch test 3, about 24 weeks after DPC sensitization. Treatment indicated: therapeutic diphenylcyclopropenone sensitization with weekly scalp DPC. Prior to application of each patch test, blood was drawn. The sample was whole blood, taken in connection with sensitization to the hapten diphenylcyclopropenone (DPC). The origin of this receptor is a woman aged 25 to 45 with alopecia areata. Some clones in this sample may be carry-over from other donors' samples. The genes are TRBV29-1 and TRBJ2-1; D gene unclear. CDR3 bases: TGCAGCGTTTTCAAGATTGACAATGAGCAGTTCTTC. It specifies CSVFKIDNEQFF.